The clone carrying this T cell receptor beta chain was detected only once. Its antigen is currently unknown. Germline CDR1 MNHEY, CDR2 SMNVEV (reference sequence). CDR3 size: 14 residues. With 9 bases removed from V and 4 bases from J, the gap between germline ends came to 15 bases. This entry comes from a study of cytomegalovirus exposure and HLA in healthy donors. Study information: The same platform as the approximately 670 first-cohort repertoires was used for the 120 validation repertoires, a later analysis reported.

Findings and caveats of the study: Altogether, around 160 TCR beta chains were recorded as cytomegalovirus-associated.

Data came from immunoSEQ multiplex PCR; TCRdb stores just in-frame clones and leaves some out. The sample consists of about 120,000 clones, over 75% of them appearing once. The V call is TRBV27, the J call TRBJ1-4; D is perhaps TRBD1 (5 bases). The origin of this receptor is a woman under 30 in good health and CMV-seropositive. The sequenced material came from PBMCs. In DNA form, the CDR3 reads TGTGCCAGTGGCAGGGAGGGGTTTAATGAAAAACTGTTTTTT. It translates to CASGREGFNEKLFF.